This T cell receptor beta chain was documented in a study of Graves' ophthalmopathy and Graves' hyperthyroidism. RNA transcripts yielded amplified TCR beta CDR3 regions. In the first round, RT-PCR was carried out with HTBI primers, and a multiplex PCR formed the second round. TCRdb itself ran the multiplex PCR reads through MiXCR, one entry per CDR3 protein. The sample holds 620,000 or so distinct CDR3 sequences; about a fifth are singletons and the top ten take around 7%. Participants with hyperthyroidism, aged 18 to 65, were newly diagnosed with under 2 months' duration. This clonotype was seen many times. Germline V gene data show CDR1 as SQVTM and CDR2 as ANQGSEA. Deletions cut 2 bases from V and 1 base from J, with 20 bases between. The CDR3 spans 17 residues.

Specimen: peripheral blood. The source is a young woman with stable Graves' hyperthyroidism. Some clones in this sample may be carry-over from other donors' samples. V gene TRBV29-1 combines with J gene TRBJ1-1; D might be TRBD1 (5 bases). The CDR3 spells CSVEFRGSKEQNTEAFF. The CDR3 DNA follows: TGCAGCGTTGAATTCCGGGGGTCCAAGGAACAGAACACTGAAGCTTTCTTT. The full variable domain, completed using reference TRBV29-1 and TRBJ1-1, is SAVISQKPSRDICQRGTSLTIQCQVDSQVTMMFWYRQQPGQSLTLIATANQGSEATYESGFVIDKFPISRPNLTFSTLTVSNMSPEDSSIYLCSVEFRGSKEQNTEAFFGQGTRLTVV.